The clone carrying this T cell receptor (beta chain) was seen only once. Its target is unknown. Germline V gene sequence: CDR1 MNHEY, CDR2 SVGAGI. V shed 1 base and J shed 3 bases, with 6 bases lying between them. The CDR3 is 13 residues long. 60 Vbeta and 13 Jbeta primers were used in PCR. Measured with immunoSEQ multiplex PCR; TCRdb has only the in-frame clones, and not every one. The sample records approximately 190,000 clones, around 84% being singletons. This sample is part of a study of cytomegalovirus exposure and HLA in healthy donors. Study background: Earlier results showed some 120 million unique TCR beta sequences derived from approximately 170 million T cells. Whole-study results and caveats: Sequencing had likely introduced a cluster of highly shared sequence variants as an artifact. Three of the chains that were CMV-associated were confirmed in vitro to be specific for CMV antigens.

The source of this sequence is a man aged 40-50 years in good health and CMV-seropositive. The specimen sequenced was PBMCs. The genes are TRBV6-5 and TRBJ2-5; D uncertain. The CDR3 bases are TGTGCCAGCAGTTACTTTGGAGAAGAGACCCAGTACTTC. It encodes CASSYFGEETQYF.